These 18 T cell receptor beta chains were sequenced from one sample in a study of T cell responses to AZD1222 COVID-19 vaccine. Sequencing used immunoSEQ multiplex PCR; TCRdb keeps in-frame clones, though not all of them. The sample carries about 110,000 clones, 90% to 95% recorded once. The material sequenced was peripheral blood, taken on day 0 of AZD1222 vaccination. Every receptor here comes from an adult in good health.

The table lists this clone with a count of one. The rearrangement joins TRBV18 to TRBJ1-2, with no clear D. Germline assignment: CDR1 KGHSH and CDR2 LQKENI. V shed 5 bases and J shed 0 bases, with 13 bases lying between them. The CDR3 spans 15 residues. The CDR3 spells CASSIAGSSNYGYTF. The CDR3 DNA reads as TGTGCCAGCTCAATAGCGGGATCCTCTAACTATGGCTACACCTTC. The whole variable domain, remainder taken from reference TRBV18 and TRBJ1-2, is NAGVMQNPRHLVRRRGQEARLRCSPMKGHSHVYWYRQLPEEGLKFMVYLQKENIIDESGMPKERFSAEFPKEGPSILRIQQVVRGDSAAYFCASSIAGSSNYGYTFGSGTRLTVV.

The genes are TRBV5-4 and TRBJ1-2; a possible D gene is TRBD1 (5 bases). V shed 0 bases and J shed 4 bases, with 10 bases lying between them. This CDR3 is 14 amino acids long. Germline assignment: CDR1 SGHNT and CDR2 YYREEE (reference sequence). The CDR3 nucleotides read TGTGCCAGCAGCTTGGACTCCGGGGGCTATGGCTACACCTTC. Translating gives CASSLDSGGYGYTF. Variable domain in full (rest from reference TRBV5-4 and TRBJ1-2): ETGVTQSPTHLIKTRGQQVTLRCSSQSGHNTVSWYQQALGQGPQFIFQYYREEENGRGNFPPRFSGLQFPNYSSELNVNALELDDSALYLCASSLDSGGYGYTFGSGTRLTVV.

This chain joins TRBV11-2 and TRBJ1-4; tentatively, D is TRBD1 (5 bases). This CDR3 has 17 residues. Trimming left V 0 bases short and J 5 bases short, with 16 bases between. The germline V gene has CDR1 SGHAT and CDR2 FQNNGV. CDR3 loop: CASSLDGAGVGNEKLFF. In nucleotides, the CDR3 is TGTGCCAGCAGCTTAGATGGCGCGGGGGTGGGGAATGAAAAACTGTTTTTT.

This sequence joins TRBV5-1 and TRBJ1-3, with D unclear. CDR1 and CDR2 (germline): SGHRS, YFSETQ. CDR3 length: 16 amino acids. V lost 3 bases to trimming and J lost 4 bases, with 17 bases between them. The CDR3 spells CASSWEVQARGNTIYF. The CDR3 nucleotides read TGCGCCAGCAGCTGGGAGGTGCAGGCACGGGGAAACACCATATATTTT.

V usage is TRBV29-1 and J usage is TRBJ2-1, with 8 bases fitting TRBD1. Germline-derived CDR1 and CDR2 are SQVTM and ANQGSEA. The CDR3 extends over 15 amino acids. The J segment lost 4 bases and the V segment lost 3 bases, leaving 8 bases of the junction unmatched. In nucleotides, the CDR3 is TGCAGCGTTGACCACCGGGACAGGCCGTACAATGAGCAGTTCTTC. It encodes CSVDHRDRPYNEQFF.

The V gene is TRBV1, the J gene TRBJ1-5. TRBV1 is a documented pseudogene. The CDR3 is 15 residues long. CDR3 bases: TGCACCAGCCGCCGATTACGGGTTGGCAATCAGCCCCAGCATTTT. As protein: CTSRRLRVGNQPQHF.

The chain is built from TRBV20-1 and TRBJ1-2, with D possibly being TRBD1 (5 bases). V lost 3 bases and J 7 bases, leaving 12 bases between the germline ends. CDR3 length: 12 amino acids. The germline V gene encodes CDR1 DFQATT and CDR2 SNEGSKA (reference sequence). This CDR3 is CSASAGLGGYTF. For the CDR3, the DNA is TGCAGTGCTAGTGCGGGGCTGGGTGGCTACACCTTC.

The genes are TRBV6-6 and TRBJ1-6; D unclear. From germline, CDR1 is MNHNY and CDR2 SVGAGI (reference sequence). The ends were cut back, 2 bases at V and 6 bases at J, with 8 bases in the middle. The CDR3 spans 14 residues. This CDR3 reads CASSYDNINSPLHF. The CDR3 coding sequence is TGTGCCAGCAGTTACGACAACATTAATTCACCCCTCCACTTT.

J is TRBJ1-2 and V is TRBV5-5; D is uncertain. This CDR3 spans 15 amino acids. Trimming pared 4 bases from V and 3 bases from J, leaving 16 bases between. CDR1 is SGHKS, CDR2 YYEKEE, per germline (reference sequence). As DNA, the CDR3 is TGTGCCAGCAGCCGCCTATCCGGGGATGACTATGGCTACACCTTC. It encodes CASSRLSGDDYGYTF.

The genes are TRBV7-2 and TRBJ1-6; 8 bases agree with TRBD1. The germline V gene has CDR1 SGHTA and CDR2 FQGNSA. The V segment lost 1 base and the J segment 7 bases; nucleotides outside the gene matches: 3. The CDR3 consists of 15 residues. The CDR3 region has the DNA TGTGCCAGCAGCTTAGGGACAGGGACGAATTCACCCCTCCACTTT. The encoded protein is CASSLGTGTNSPLHF. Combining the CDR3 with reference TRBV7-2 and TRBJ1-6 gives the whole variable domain GAGVSQSPSNKVTEKGKDVELRCDPISGHTALYWYRQSLGQGLEFLIYFQGNSAPDKSGLPSDRFSAERTGGSVSTLTIQRTQQEDSAVYLCASSLGTGTNSPLHFGNGTRLTVT.

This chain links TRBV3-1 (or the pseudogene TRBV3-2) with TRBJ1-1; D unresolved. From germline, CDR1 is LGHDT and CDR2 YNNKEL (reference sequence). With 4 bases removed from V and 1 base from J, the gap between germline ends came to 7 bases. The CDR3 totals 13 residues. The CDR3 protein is CASSPDQNTEAFF. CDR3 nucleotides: TGTGCCAGCAGCCCGGACCAGAACACTGAAGCTTTCTTT.

The CDR3 nucleotides are TGTGCCAGCAGCCAAGGACGGTTTGAAGCTTTCTTT. Its translation: CASSQGRFEAFF. The chain uses TRBV6-5 and TRBJ1-1; D gene unclear. This CDR3 spans 12 amino acids. Trimming shortened V by 6 bases and J by 7 bases, and 12 bases separated the two germline ends. CDR1 is MNHEY, CDR2 SVGAGI, per germline.

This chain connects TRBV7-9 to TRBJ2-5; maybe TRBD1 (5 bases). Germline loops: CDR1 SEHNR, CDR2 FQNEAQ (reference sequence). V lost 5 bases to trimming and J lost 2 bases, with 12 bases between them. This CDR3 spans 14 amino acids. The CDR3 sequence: CASSVGQIQETQYF. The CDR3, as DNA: TGTGCCAGCAGCGTCGGACAAATTCAAGAGACCCAGTACTTC.

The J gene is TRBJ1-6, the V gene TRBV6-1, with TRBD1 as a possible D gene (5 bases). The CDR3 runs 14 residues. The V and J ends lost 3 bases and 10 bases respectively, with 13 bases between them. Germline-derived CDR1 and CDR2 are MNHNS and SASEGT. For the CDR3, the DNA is TGTGCCAGCAGTGAGCTAAAATGGGGGTCACCCCTCCACTTT. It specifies CASSELKWGSPLHF.

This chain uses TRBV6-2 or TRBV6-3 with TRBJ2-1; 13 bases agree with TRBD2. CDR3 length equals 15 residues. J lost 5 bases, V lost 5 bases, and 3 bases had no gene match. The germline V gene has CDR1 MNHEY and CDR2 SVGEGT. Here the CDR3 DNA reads TGTGCCAGCAGTAAACTAGCGGGGGGGCACAATGAGCAGTTCTTC. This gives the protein CASSKLAGGHNEQFF.

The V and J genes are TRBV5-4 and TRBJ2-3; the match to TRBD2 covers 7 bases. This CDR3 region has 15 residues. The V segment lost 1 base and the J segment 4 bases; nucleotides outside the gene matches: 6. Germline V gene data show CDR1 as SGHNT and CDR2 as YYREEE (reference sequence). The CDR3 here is CASSLRREAPDTQYF. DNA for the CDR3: TGTGCCAGCAGCTTGCGCCGGGAGGCCCCAGATACGCAGTATTTT.

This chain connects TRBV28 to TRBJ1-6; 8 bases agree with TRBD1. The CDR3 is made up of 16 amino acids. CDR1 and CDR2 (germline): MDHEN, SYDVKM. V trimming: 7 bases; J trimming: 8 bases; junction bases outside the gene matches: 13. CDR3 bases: TGTGCCAGCACAAAAGGCGGACAGGGCTGGGATTCACCCCTCCACTTT. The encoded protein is CASTKGGQGWDSPLHF.

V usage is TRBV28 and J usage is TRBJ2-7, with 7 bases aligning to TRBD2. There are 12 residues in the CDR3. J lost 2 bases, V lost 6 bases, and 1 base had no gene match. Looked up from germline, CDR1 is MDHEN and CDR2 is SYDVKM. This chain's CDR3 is CASSGRPYEQYF. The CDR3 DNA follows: TGTGCCAGCAGCGGGAGGCCCTACGAGCAGTACTTC.